These T cell receptor beta chains were read from a single sample in a study of Tregs in tolerant kidney transplant recipients. Produced via immunoSEQ multiplex PCR; TCRdb's table is partial and in-frame only. Among about 110,000 clones, around 87% were seen once, and the ten largest hold more than 0.3%. The material sequenced was CD4+ T cells from blood, taken before the transplant. These receptors were taken from a human donor who received a combined kidney and bone marrow transplant. CDR3s include the opening cysteine and the closing phenylalanine or tryptophan. Each record gives: V gene, clone size, D gene, J gene, CDR3 DNA, CDR3 protein. The D gene is left open where the match is weak. Clone size is not always given. Where it is, it says once, few, many or a class for expanded clones.

v_call: TRBV5-4; clone_size: -; d_call: -; j_call: TRBJ2-7; cdr3_nt: TGTGCCAGCAGCTTGGGACAGGCGACGGGTGAGCAGTACTTC; cdr3_aa: CASSLGQATGEQYF
v_call: TRBV5-5; clone_size: -; d_call: -; j_call: TRBJ1-5; cdr3_nt: TGTGCCAGCAGCCGGACAGTCGATCAGCCCCAGCATTTT; cdr3_aa: CASSRTVDQPQHF
v_call: TRBV10-3; clone_size: -; d_call: TRBD1; j_call: TRBJ2-3; cdr3_nt: TGTGCCATCCGGGCGACAGGGGCTATGGATACGCAGTATTTT; cdr3_aa: CAIRATGAMDTQYF
v_call: TRBV19; clone_size: few; d_call: -; j_call: TRBJ2-3; cdr3_nt: TGTGCCAGTACGACACGTAGCACAGATACGCAGTATTTT; cdr3_aa: CASTTRSTDTQYF
v_call: TRBV10-2; clone_size: -; d_call: -; j_call: TRBJ1-2; cdr3_nt: TGCGCCAGCTCGGATGTGTTACGGTTGGCAGGGGAGCGGGGCTACACCTTC; cdr3_aa: CASSDVLRLAGERGYTF
v_call: TRBV19; clone_size: -; d_call: -; j_call: TRBJ2-3; cdr3_nt: TGTGCCAGTATAAACCAGCGAGGTAGCACAGATACGCAGTATTTT; cdr3_aa: CASINQRGSTDTQYF
v_call: TRBV6-5; clone_size: -; d_call: -; j_call: TRBJ2-1; cdr3_nt: TGTGCCAGCAGTTATTTCCGGGCGGGCAATGAGCAGTTCTTC; cdr3_aa: CASSYFRAGNEQFF
v_call: TRBV27; clone_size: -; d_call: -; j_call: TRBJ1-2; cdr3_nt: TGTGCGGCCAGGGGTGGGTATGGCTACACCTTC; cdr3_aa: CAARGGYGYTF
v_call: TRBV6-1; clone_size: -; d_call: -; j_call: TRBJ1-1; cdr3_nt: TGTGCCAGCAGTGATTGGTCAGGGAAAGGGTACACTGAAGCTTTCTTT; cdr3_aa: CASSDWSGKGYTEAFF
v_call: TRBV4-1; clone_size: -; d_call: -; j_call: TRBJ2-7; cdr3_nt: TGCGCCAGCAGCCAAATCTTCACGCAGGGTAGATCCTACGAGCAGTACTTC; cdr3_aa: CASSQIFTQGRSYEQYF
v_call: TRBV25-1; clone_size: few; d_call: -; j_call: TRBJ1-6; cdr3_nt: TGTGCCAGCAGCCCCCGCGGGTTCCCTAATTCACCCCTCCACTTT; cdr3_aa: CASSPRGFPNSPLHF
v_call: TRBV5-1; clone_size: -; d_call: TRBD2; j_call: TRBJ2-5; cdr3_nt: TGCGCCAGCAGCTTAGGACTAGCCCAAGAGACCCAGTACTTC; cdr3_aa: CASSLGLAQETQYF
v_call: TRBV5-1; clone_size: -; d_call: -; j_call: TRBJ2-5; cdr3_nt: TGCGCCAGCAGCTTGGTTGGAGCCTTGGGGACCCAGTACTTC; cdr3_aa: CASSLVGALGTQYF
v_call: TRBV4-1; clone_size: -; d_call: -; j_call: TRBJ2-7; cdr3_nt: TGCGCCAGCAGCCCGACAGGGAGGTACGAGCAGTACTTC; cdr3_aa: CASSPTGRYEQYF
v_call: TRBV28; clone_size: once; d_call: -; j_call: TRBJ1-4; cdr3_nt: TGTGCCAGCAGCCTTTCGCAACAAGTTCCGTTTTTT; cdr3_aa: CASSLSQQVPFF
v_call: TRBV4-2; clone_size: -; d_call: TRBD2; j_call: TRBJ2-7; cdr3_nt: TGTGCCAGCAGCCCCGGGACTAGCGGCTACGAGCAGTACTTC; cdr3_aa: CASSPGTSGYEQYF
v_call: TRBV28; clone_size: -; d_call: TRBD1; j_call: TRBJ1-1; cdr3_nt: TGTGCCAGCGCGAGGGGACAGGAAGCTTTCTTT; cdr3_aa: CASARGQEAFF
v_call: TRBV11-3; clone_size: -; d_call: TRBD1; j_call: TRBJ2-5; cdr3_nt: TGTGCCAGCAGCTTAGGTCAGGCGGGACAGGGCCAAGAGACCCAGTACTTC; cdr3_aa: CASSLGQAGQGQETQYF
v_call: TRBV19; clone_size: -; d_call: TRBD1; j_call: TRBJ2-7; cdr3_nt: TGTGCCAGTAGTATCGGGACAGGCGAGCAGTACTTC; cdr3_aa: CASSIGTGEQYF
v_call: TRBV11-2; clone_size: -; d_call: -; j_call: TRBJ2-1; cdr3_nt: TGTGCCAGCAGCTTAGTTTTGGGCCCTATCAATGAGCAGTTCTTC; cdr3_aa: CASSLVLGPINEQFF
v_call: TRBV9; clone_size: -; d_call: TRBD2; j_call: TRBJ2-3; cdr3_nt: TGTGCCAGCAGCGTAGCGCTAGCGGGAGCTGGCACAGATACGCAGTATTTT; cdr3_aa: CASSVALAGAGTDTQYF
v_call: TRBV28; clone_size: -; d_call: -; j_call: TRBJ1-2; cdr3_nt: TGTGCCAGCAGCTTCCCCATCGTCCAGGGAGGGGGCTACACCTTC; cdr3_aa: CASSFPIVQGGGYTF
v_call: TRBV27; clone_size: -; d_call: TRBD1; j_call: TRBJ1-1; cdr3_nt: TGTGCCAGCATGGGACAGATTATGAACACTGAAGCTTTCTTT; cdr3_aa: CASMGQIMNTEAFF
v_call: TRBV11-2; clone_size: -; d_call: -; j_call: TRBJ2-7; cdr3_nt: TGTGCCAGCAGCCCGGACGGGATCTACGAGCAGTACTTC; cdr3_aa: CASSPDGIYEQYF
v_call: TRBV6-1; clone_size: -; d_call: TRBD1; j_call: TRBJ1-2; cdr3_nt: TGTGCCAGCAGTGACCGACAGGGGGGTAACTATGGCTACACCTTC; cdr3_aa: CASSDRQGGNYGYTF
v_call: TRBV1; clone_size: -; d_call: -; j_call: TRBJ2-1; cdr3_nt: TGCACCAGCAGCCACCCCCGCGGCGGGAGTAATCCCCGCAATGAGCAGTTCTTC; cdr3_aa: CTSSHPRGGSNPRNEQFF
v_call: TRBV27; clone_size: -; d_call: TRBD2; j_call: TRBJ2-7; cdr3_nt: TGTGCCAGTAGCGGGAGGAATCTATACGAGCAGTACTTC; cdr3_aa: CASSGRNLYEQYF
v_call: TRBV2; clone_size: once; d_call: TRBD1; j_call: TRBJ1-1; cdr3_nt: TGTGCCAGCATAATCAGGGGGCGGAGTAAGGAGGCTTTCTTT; cdr3_aa: CASIIRGRSKEAFF
v_call: TRBV25-1; clone_size: few; d_call: -; j_call: TRBJ1-2; cdr3_nt: TGTGCCAGCAGTGCACCGGCGGGCAGACACTATGGCTACACCTTC; cdr3_aa: CASSAPAGRHYGYTF
v_call: TRBV2; clone_size: -; d_call: -; j_call: TRBJ2-5; cdr3_nt: TGTGCTTCCCGGGGCGGGACTGAGACCCAGTACTTC; cdr3_aa: CASRGGTETQYF
v_call: TRBV7-2; clone_size: -; d_call: -; j_call: TRBJ2-2; cdr3_nt: TGTGCCAGCAGACTTGGGCGAGGGAGAGACACCGGGGAGCTGTTTTTT; cdr3_aa: CASRLGRGRDTGELFF
v_call: TRBV11-2; clone_size: once; d_call: -; j_call: TRBJ2-7; cdr3_nt: TGTGCCAGCAGCTTTGGGGGACACCGATACGAGCAGTACTTC; cdr3_aa: CASSFGGHRYEQYF
v_call: TRBV29-1; clone_size: -; d_call: TRBD1; j_call: TRBJ2-7; cdr3_nt: TGCAGCGTCGCCCCGGGACAGGGCTACGAGCAGTACTTC; cdr3_aa: CSVAPGQGYEQYF
v_call: TRBV30; clone_size: -; d_call: -; j_call: TRBJ1-5; cdr3_nt: TGTGCCTGGAGTGTTTACAGGTTTAATAGCAATCAGCCCCAGCATTTT; cdr3_aa: CAWSVYRFNSNQPQHF
v_call: TRBV5-1; clone_size: -; d_call: -; j_call: TRBJ2-1; cdr3_nt: TGCGCCAGCAGCTTGGCCTTCGGGAATGAGCAGTTCTTC; cdr3_aa: CASSLAFGNEQFF
v_call: TRBV29-1; clone_size: -; d_call: TRBD1; j_call: TRBJ2-7; cdr3_nt: TGCAGCGTTTCAGGGGGCGTTGGCTACGAGCAGTACTTC; cdr3_aa: CSVSGGVGYEQYF
v_call: TRBV27; clone_size: -; d_call: -; j_call: TRBJ2-5; cdr3_nt: TGTGCCAGCAGTTACAGGGCAGGCCGACAAGAGACCCAGTACTTC; cdr3_aa: CASSYRAGRQETQYF
v_call: TRBV27; clone_size: -; d_call: TRBD1; j_call: TRBJ1-2; cdr3_nt: TGTGCCAGCAGTGTCGGGACAGGTCCTTATGGCTACACCTTC; cdr3_aa: CASSVGTGPYGYTF